This TCR beta chain was identified during a study of Ad26.COV2.S vaccination and SARS-CoV-2 variants. This CDR3 has 14 amino acids. Trimming left V 9 bases short and J 0 bases short, with 14 bases between. In germline, CDR1 is SGHTA, CDR2 FQGTGA. Sequenced by immunoSEQ multiplex PCR; TCRdb stores in-frame clones only, minus some. This sample has over 450,000 clones, with 80% to 90% found just once. Treatment indicated: 19 received Ad26.COV2.S at low or high dose, single or two shots; 5 received placebo; per-sample allocation not given. At day 63 after the first vaccine or placebo injection, samples were drawn. Aged 18-55 years, donor was enrolled in Boston in about 2020.

This receptor was identified in a person between 18 and 60 years old who received the Ad26.COV2.S COVID-19 vaccine or a placebo. Sequenced material: peripheral blood, taken in a trial of Ad26.COV2.S vaccine versus placebo. The chain is built from TRBV7-3 and TRBJ2-5, with D perhaps matching TRBD2 (6 bases). The CDR3 DNA sequence: TGTGCCAGTCTAACCTGGGGGGACCAAGAGACCCAGTACTTC. Its translation is CASLTWGDQETQYF.